This T cell receptor (beta chain) was recorded in a study of blood T cell repertoires in COVID-19. The CDR3 has 14 residues. Trimming cost V 5 bases and J 1 base; bases outside gene matches: 4. Germline values: CDR1 ENHRY, CDR2 SYGVKD. The table came from immunoSEQ multiplex PCR; TCRdb's copy has only in-frame clones and leaves some out. Of some 190,000 clones in the sample, around 85% are singletons; the top ten hold roughly 3%. Source material: PBMCs or T cells enriched from blood (not recorded which). The sequence was obtained from a woman in her twenties or thirties who had recovered from COVID-19. The gene calls are TRBV10-3 and TRBJ1-1, with TRBD1 matching 7 bases. Here the CDR3 DNA reads TGTGCCATCAGTTCCCAGGGGGGGAACACTGAAGCTTTCTTT. Protein sequence: CAISSQGGNTEAFF.